The present entry profiles one TCR beta chain with its context. Clones were sequenced by immunoSEQ multiplex PCR, and TCRdb holds only the in-frame ones, with some missing. The sample yields about 94,000 clones, 85% seen once. This sample is part of a study of T cell responses to AZD1222 COVID-19 vaccine. Germline CDR1 MGHDK, CDR2 SYGVNS. This CDR3 contains 14 residues. With 3 bases removed from V and 5 bases from J, the gap between germline ends came to 13 bases. The V call is TRBV25-1, the J call TRBJ2-5; weak D call: TRBD2 (5 bases). The TCR sequence derives from an adult who received the AZD1222 COVID-19 vaccine. Material: peripheral blood, obtained 28 days after the second AZD1222 dose. The CDR3 region has the DNA TGTGCCAGCAGTGAGTCGGGCCGAGGGGAGACCCAGTACTTC. Translating it yields CASSESGRGETQYF.